These 21 T cell receptor beta chains were sequenced from one sample in a study of cytomegalovirus exposure and HLA in healthy donors. The PCR made use of 60 Vbeta and 13 Jbeta primers. Measured with immunoSEQ multiplex PCR; TCRdb has only the in-frame clones, and not every one. The profile shows about 210,000 clones, about 80% of them singletons. Sequences were obtained from PBMCs. These receptors all come from a man aged 35 to 55 in good health and CMV-seropositive.

The rearrangement links TRBV13 to TRBJ1-1; D not certain. CDR1 is PRHDT and CDR2 is FYEKMQ in the germline V gene (reference sequence). This CDR3 spans 16 amino acids. The V end was cut by 5 bases, the J end by 4 bases, with 20 bases between. The CDR3: CASSEPGVEGSTEAFF. The CDR3 DNA reads as TGTGCCAGCAGCGAGCCCGGGGTGGAGGGATCCACTGAAGCTTTCTTT.

DNA for the CDR3: TGTGCCAGTAGAGGACAGGGAGGGAATTATGGCTACACCTTC. Its protein product is CASRGQGGNYGYTF. This chain joins TRBV19 and TRBJ1-2; 8 bases map to TRBD1. Germline V gene sequence: CDR1 LNHDA, CDR2 SQIVND (reference sequence). The CDR3 consists of 14 residues. Trimming cost V 6 bases and J 5 bases; bases outside gene matches: 8. Using reference TRBV19 and TRBJ1-2 for the parts outside the CDR3, the full variable domain is DGGITQSPKYLFRKEGQNVTLSCEQNLNHDAMYWYRQDPGQGLRLIYYSQIVNDFQKGDIAEGYSVSREKKESFPLTVTSAQKNPTAFYLCASRGQGGNYGYTFGSGTRLTVV.

J is TRBJ1-1 and V is TRBV16, with a tentative D call TRBD1 (5 bases). The ends were cut back, 2 bases at V and 1 base at J, with 8 bases in the middle. The CDR3 is made up of 14 amino acids. Per the germline V gene, CDR1 is KGHSY and CDR2 is FQNENV. This CDR3 is CASSQLQGNTEAFF. The DNA of the CDR3 is TGTGCCAGCAGCCAACTGCAGGGGAACACTGAAGCTTTCTTT.

CDR3 sequence reads: CASSHPTSGRGTYNEQFF. The CDR3 DNA follows: TGCGCCAGCAGCCACCCGACTAGCGGGAGGGGTACCTACAATGAGCAGTTCTTC. The V call is TRBV5-1, the J call TRBJ2-1; 14 bases fit TRBD2. Germline lookup yields CDR1 SGHRS and CDR2 YFSETQ. The CDR3 has 18 amino acids. The V segment lost 4 bases and the J segment 2 bases; nucleotides outside the gene matches: 8.

This clone occurred a few times. CDR3 amino acids: CASSQGGWGQGKRDGKLFF. As DNA, the CDR3 is TGCGCCAGCAGCCAAGGGGGCTGGGGACAGGGAAAAAGGGACGGAAAACTGTTTTTT. The chain links TRBV4-1 to TRBJ1-4; 9 bases match TRBD1. V lost 1 base to trimming and J lost 10 bases; unmatched junction nucleotides: 19. This CDR3 spans 19 amino acids. The V gene's germline CDR1 is MGHRA and CDR2 YSYEKL.

The chain joins TRBV5-1 to TRBJ2-5; 9 positions agree with TRBD2. CDR1 is SGHRS and CDR2 is YFSETQ in the germline V gene. With 0 bases clipped from V and 5 bases from J, the junction kept 8 bases outside the gene matches. The CDR3 is 16 amino acids. The CDR3 DNA reads TGCGCCAGCAGCTTGGCTCCGGGCGGGAGGGGGGAGACCCAGTACTTC. It is translated as CASSLAPGGRGETQYF.

The rearrangement joins TRBV2 to TRBJ1-2, with D maybe TRBD1 (5 bases). This CDR3 comprises 13 residues. V dropped 4 bases and J dropped 6 bases, with 12 bases sitting between them. Germline V lookup: CDR1 SNHLY, CDR2 FYNNEI. CDR3 sequence reads: CASSGTRRDGYTF. In DNA, the CDR3 is TGTGCCAGCAGTGGGACAAGGAGAGATGGCTACACCTTC.

This clone was seen a handful of times. The CDR3, as DNA: TGTGCCAGCAAAACAGGGGGCCCCGGGGAGCTGTTTTTT. Encoded protein: CASKTGGPGELFF. This chain joins TRBV6-6 and TRBJ2-2; 9 nucleotides align to TRBD1. Looked up from germline, CDR1 is MNHNY and CDR2 is SVGAGI (reference sequence). This CDR3 has 13 residues. V lost 7 bases to trimming and J lost 6 bases; unmatched junction nucleotides: 3.

The chain is built from TRBV15 and TRBJ1-5; D remains unclear. V dropped 5 bases and J dropped 5 bases, with 10 bases sitting between them. This CDR3 has 13 residues. Germline V lookup: CDR1 LNHNV, CDR2 YYDKDF (reference sequence). CDR3 DNA: TGTGCCACCAGCGTATACCCGGATCAGCCCCAGCATTTT. Residues: CATSVYPDQPQHF.

This clone appeared a single time. V gene TRBV10-1 combines with J gene TRBJ2-2; D uncertain. Deletions cut 6 bases from V and 1 base from J, with 3 bases between. Per the germline V gene, CDR1 is WNHNN and CDR2 is SYGVQD (reference sequence). This CDR3 is built from 12 residues. As DNA, the CDR3 is TGCGCCAGCAGGAGGAACACCGGGGAGCTGTTTTTT. Its protein product is CASRRNTGELFF.

The chain has TRBV10-2 and TRBJ2-7, with 13 positions matching TRBD2. This CDR3 spans 14 amino acids. V dropped 10 bases and J dropped 1; count of bases not matched to a gene: 4. Germline values: CDR1 WSHSY, CDR2 SAAADI. For the CDR3, the DNA is TGCGCCATTGGGACTAGCGGGAAATCCTACGAGCAGTACTTC. Protein product: CAIGTSGKSYEQYF.

V is TRBV27 and J is TRBJ1-1; TRBD1 is a possible D gene (5 bases). Germline assignment: CDR1 MNHEY and CDR2 SMNVEV (reference sequence). CDR3 size: 16 residues. V was pared by 3 bases and J by 7 bases, with 21 bases between. CDR3 amino acids: CASSFAGVSGGGEAFF. The CDR3 nucleotides are TGTGCCAGCAGTTTCGCGGGGGTCTCCGGGGGGGGTGAAGCTTTCTTT.

The chain has TRBV7-3 and TRBJ2-4, with 9 bases identical to TRBD2. V lost 3 bases, J lost 5 bases, and 17 bases stayed unmatched. The CDR3 length is 19 residues. The germline CDR1 and CDR2 sequences are SGHTA and FQGTGA. The CDR3 nucleotides are TGTGCCAGCAGCTTGACTGGGCTGACTAGCGGACGAAGGGAAAACATTCAGTACTTC. Its translation: CASSLTGLTSGRRENIQYF. The entire variable domain, with the rest obtained from reference TRBV7-3 and TRBJ2-4, is as follows: GAGVSQTPSNKVTEKGKYVELRCDPISGHTALYWYRQSLGQGPEFLIYFQGTGAADDSGLPNDRFFAVRPEGSVSTLKIQRTERGDSAVYLCASSLTGLTSGRRENIQYFGAGTRLSVL.

The gene calls are TRBV7-9 and TRBJ2-4, with 8 nucleotides matching TRBD2. J gave up 6 bases and V 0 bases, and 4 bases lay outside the gene matches. This CDR3 is built from 15 residues. Per the germline V gene, CDR1 is SEHNR and CDR2 is FQNEAQ (reference sequence). CDR3 loop: CASSLAGLAGNIQYF. CDR3 DNA sequence: TGTGCCAGCAGCTTAGCCGGTCTAGCGGGAAACATTCAGTACTTC.

The rearrangement links TRBV28 to TRBJ2-4; D is ambiguous. The ends were cut back, 5 bases at V and 7 bases at J, with 15 bases in the middle. There are 14 residues in the CDR3. CDR1 is MDHEN, CDR2 SYDVKM, per germline. CDR3: CASSRPGLSNIQYF. The CDR3 bases are TGTGCCAGCAGTCGGCCAGGTCTCTCGAACATTCAGTACTTC.

This clone was detected once. The rearrangement joins TRBV2 to TRBJ2-7; 9 positions match TRBD2. Germline V gives CDR1 SNHLY, CDR2 FYNNEI. V shed 2 bases, J shed 5 bases, and the junction held 7 bases outside the gene matches. The CDR3 is 15 amino acids. CDR3 DNA sequence: TGTGCCAGCAGTGAATGGCGGACTAGCGCGAACGAGCAGTACTTC. This translates into CASSEWRTSANEQYF.

This clone appeared many times. V usage is TRBV4-1 and J usage is TRBJ1-1; D is unclear. This CDR3 is 14 amino acids long. The germline gives CDR1 MGHRA, CDR2 YSYEKL. V lost 0 bases and J lost 3, with 8 bases in between. This chain's CDR3 is CASSQEELYTEAFF. The CDR3 nucleotides are TGCGCCAGCAGCCAAGAGGAGCTGTACACTGAAGCTTTCTTT.

The gene calls are TRBV28 and TRBJ2-2; D ambiguous. With 3 bases removed from V and 5 bases from J, the gap between germline ends came to 4 bases. CDR1 MDHEN and CDR2 SYDVKM come from the germline V gene. The CDR3 totals 12 residues. The CDR3 DNA is TGTGCCAGCAGTTTGAGGACCGGGGAGCTGTTTTTT. This sequence encodes CASSLRTGELFF.

V and J are TRBV6-5 and TRBJ1-2, with D possibly being TRBD1 (6 bases). The CDR3 contains 15 residues. V lost 0 bases, J lost 8 bases, and 16 bases lay in between. Germline V lookup: CDR1 MNHEY, CDR2 SVGAGI. CDR3 in amino acids: CASSYSFTGTGGYTF. The CDR3 coding sequence is TGTGCCAGCAGTTACTCGTTCACAGGGACGGGGGGCTACACCTTC.

The gene calls are TRBV5-1 and TRBJ2-5; TRBD1 aligns across 10 bases. Matching the DNA end better, TRBJ2-7 makes the J call doubtful. The germline V gene has CDR1 SGHRS and CDR2 YFSETQ. The CDR3 contains 15 residues. The CDR3 sequence: CASSGGGQGTHEQYF. Written as DNA, the CDR3 is TGCGCCAGCAGCGGAGGGGGACAGGGGACCCACGAGCAGTACTTC.

The chain uses TRBV5-1 and TRBJ1-1, with D perhaps matching TRBD1 (6 bases). Trimming shortened V by 3 bases and J by 7 bases, and 13 bases separated the two germline ends. The CDR3 is 13 residues long. The germline gives CDR1 SGHRS, CDR2 YFSETQ. CDR3 sequence (DNA): TGCGCCAGCAGCTCTAAATCACAGGGTGAAGCTTTCTTT. Its protein product is CASSSKSQGEAFF.